The 16 T cell receptor beta chains below were found in one sample sequenced in a study of cytomegalovirus exposure and HLA in healthy donors. The PCR used 60 Vbeta and 13 Jbeta primers. Sequencing was performed with immunoSEQ multiplex PCR; in TCRdb, only in-frame clones are kept and a portion is missing. The sample carries about 190,000 clones, more than 70% recorded once. Material: PBMCs. All receptors derive from a man between 40 and 49 years old in good health and CMV-seropositive.

The chain carries TRBV19 and TRBJ2-1; 9 bases are a match to TRBD2. The germline CDR1 and CDR2 sequences are LNHDA and SQIVND (reference sequence). With 11 bases clipped from V and 6 bases from J, the junction kept 11 bases outside the gene matches. This CDR3 has 14 amino acids. This CDR3 reads CASTGTSLPNEQFF. In DNA form, the CDR3 reads TGTGCCTCGACCGGGACTAGCTTACCCAATGAGCAGTTCTTC.

The V gene is TRBV7-8, the J gene TRBJ1-1; 7 bases align to TRBD1. Germline V gene data show CDR1 as SGHVS and CDR2 as FQNEAQ. The J segment lost 2 bases and the V segment lost 2 bases, leaving 8 bases of the junction unmatched. The CDR3 loop spans 16 amino acids. DNA of the CDR3: TGTGCCAGCAGCTTAAGACGAGGGACAGCCAACACTGAAGCTTTCTTT. Its protein is CASSLRRGTANTEAFF.

This clone has more than one count but fewer than ten. The chain employs TRBV5-4 and TRBJ1-2; 10 positions match TRBD1. Per germline, CDR1 SGHNT and CDR2 YYREEE (reference sequence). CDR3 length: 15 residues. V gave up 0 bases and J gave up 2 bases; unmatched junction bases: 1. The DNA of the CDR3 is TGTGCCAGCAGCTTGGAGACAGGGGGCAACTATGGCTACACCTTC. This encodes CASSLETGGNYGYTF. The whole variable domain, remainder taken from reference TRBV5-4 and TRBJ1-2, is ETGVTQSPTHLIKTRGQQVTLRCSSQSGHNTVSWYQQALGQGPQFIFQYYREEENGRGNFPPRFSGLQFPNYSSELNVNALELDDSALYLCASSLETGGNYGYTFGSGTRLTVV.

Comment on this clone: Other DNA sequences in the same sample also yield this CDR3. The CDR3 loop is CASSLGDRGYEQYF. In DNA form, the CDR3 reads TGTGCCAGCAGCTTAGGGGACAGGGGTTACGAGCAGTACTTC. This chain joins TRBV7-8 and TRBJ2-7, with TRBD1 identical over 10 bases. CDR1 and CDR2 (germline): SGHVS, FQNEAQ. The CDR3 sequence is 14 residues long. V dropped 1 base and J dropped 4; count of bases not matched to a gene: 1.

J is TRBJ1-3 and V is TRBV5-6; D gene ambiguous. Germline V CDR1 and CDR2: SGHDT, YYEEEE. The CDR3 loop spans 16 amino acids. Trimming took off 1 base at V and 0 bases at J, with 11 bases between the two ends. In nucleotides, the CDR3 is TGTGCCAGCAGCTTGTTTACAGACAACTCTGGAAACACCATATATTTT. It translates to CASSLFTDNSGNTIYF. Together with reference TRBV5-6 and TRBJ1-3, the CDR3 gives the full variable domain: DAGVTQSPTHLIKTRGQQVTLRCSPKSGHDTVSWYQQALGQGPQFIFQYYEEEERQRGNFPDRFSGHQFPNYSSELNVNALLLGDSALYLCASSLFTDNSGNTIYFGEGSWLTVV.

The chain joins TRBV28 to TRBJ2-1; 9 bases are shared with TRBD2. The J segment lost 7 bases and the V segment lost 6 bases, leaving 10 bases of the junction unmatched. The CDR3 length is 15 residues. Germline V gives CDR1 MDHEN, CDR2 SYDVKM. The CDR3 region is CASSLTPGLANEQFF. In DNA form, the CDR3 reads TGTGCCAGCAGCCTAACGCCGGGACTAGCAAATGAGCAGTTCTTC.

The chain is built from TRBV4-3 and TRBJ1-6; 9 bases are a match to TRBD1. CDR3 length: 16 amino acids. CDR1 and CDR2 (germline): LGHNA, YSLEER. Losses at the gene ends were 2 bases for V and 5 bases for J; bases not matched to a gene: 4. CDR3 DNA sequence: TGCGCCAGCAGCCAAAGAGACAGGGGGGATAATTCACCCCTCCACTTT. Translated: CASSQRDRGDNSPLHF.

Only a few counts were recorded for this clone. The V and J genes are TRBV6-1 and TRBJ2-4; D may be TRBD2 (6 bases). Germline V lookup: CDR1 MNHNS, CDR2 SASEGT. The V end was cut by 4 bases, the J end by 1 base, with 11 bases between. This CDR3 contains 15 residues. CDR3 sequence: CASSGWGEAKNIQYF. The CDR3 DNA sequence: TGTGCCAGCAGTGGGTGGGGGGAGGCCAAAAACATTCAGTACTTC.

The rearrangement joins TRBV27 to TRBJ2-7; 7 bases align to TRBD2. Germline CDR1 MNHEY, CDR2 SMNVEV (reference sequence). There are 13 residues in the CDR3. The V and J ends lost 6 bases and 0 bases, in that order; junction bases with no gene match: 2. The CDR3 loop is CASSRTSSYEQYF. DNA for the CDR3: TGTGCCAGCAGCCGGACTAGCTCCTACGAGCAGTACTTC.

This chain uses TRBV18 with TRBJ2-3, with 7 nucleotides matching TRBD2. Germline lookup yields CDR1 KGHSH and CDR2 LQKENI. The V gene end was trimmed by 2 bases and the J gene end by 3 bases; junction bases not matched to a gene: 11. CDR3 length: 17 amino acids. The CDR3 loop is CASSPLVGGRGTDTQYF. The DNA of the CDR3 is TGTGCCAGCTCACCATTAGTCGGCGGGAGAGGGACAGATACGCAGTATTTT. Based on the CDR3 plus reference TRBV18 and TRBJ2-3, the full variable domain is NAGVMQNPRHLVRRRGQEARLRCSPMKGHSHVYWYRQLPEEGLKFMVYLQKENIIDESGMPKERFSAEFPKEGPSILRIQQVVRGDSAAYFCASSPLVGGRGTDTQYFGPGTRLTVL.

This clone appeared once. J is TRBJ2-2 and V is TRBV28; tentative D call: TRBD1 (7 bases). The V and J ends lost 7 bases and 7 bases respectively, with 16 bases between them. CDR3 length: 14 amino acids. Germline CDR1 reads MDHEN; CDR2 reads SYDVKM. The chain's CDR3 is CASIQGGYHGELFF. The CDR3 nucleotides read TGTGCCAGCATCCAGGGGGGTTATCACGGGGAGCTGTTTTTT. Full variable domain (missing parts from reference TRBV28 and TRBJ2-2): DVKVTQSSRYLVKRTGEKVFLECVQDMDHENMFWYRQDPGLGLRLIYFSYDVKMKEKGDIPEGYSVSREKKERFSLILESASTNQTSMYLCASIQGGYHGELFFGEGSRLTVL.

This clone has more than one count but fewer than ten. This CDR3 is also generated by other DNA sequences in the sample. The rearrangement links TRBV27 to TRBJ1-5, with D perhaps matching TRBD1 (5 bases). Trimming pared 5 bases from V and 1 base from J, leaving 15 bases between. The CDR3 contains 16 residues. The germline gives CDR1 MNHEY, CDR2 SMNVEV (reference sequence). This CDR3 is CASSPSTGDSNQPQHF. In DNA form, the CDR3 reads TGTGCCAGCAGTCCCTCGACGGGGGACAGCAATCAGCCCCAGCATTTT.

This rearrangement joins TRBV6-5 to TRBJ1-2, with TRBD1 matching 9 bases. Germline V gene lookup returns CDR1 MNHEY and CDR2 SVGAGI. Losses at the gene ends were 6 bases for V and 6 bases for J; bases not matched to a gene: 5. This CDR3 has 13 amino acids. This CDR3 is CASSLTGGHGYTF. The CDR3 coding sequence is TGTGCCAGCAGCTTAACAGGGGGCCATGGCTACACCTTC.

This clone was seen more than once but under ten times. The chain combines TRBV7-2 with TRBJ2-7; 11 bases are shared with TRBD2. V was pared by 5 bases and J by 7 bases, with 10 bases of the junction left unmatched. The CDR3 length is 15 residues. Germline CDR1 SGHTA, CDR2 FQGNSA. For the CDR3, the DNA is TGTGCCAGCAGCGGCGGTAGTAGCGGGAGGGAGGAGCAGTACTTC. This gives the protein CASSGGSSGREEQYF.

This clone has just one count. The rearrangement links TRBV29-1 to TRBJ1-1; 8 bases are a match to TRBD1. CDR1 and CDR2 from the germline V gene are SQVTM and ANQGSEA. V was clipped by 6 bases and J by 3 bases; unmatched bases: 3. CDR3 size: 12 residues. The CDR3 sequence is CSVSDRDTEAFF. The DNA for the CDR3 is TGCAGCGTCTCGGACAGGGACACTGAAGCTTTCTTT.

The rearrangement uses TRBV6-1 and TRBJ2-1, with 7 bases matching TRBD1. CDR3 length: 15 amino acids. V shed 2 bases, J shed 7 bases, and the junction held 8 bases outside the gene matches. CDR1 and CDR2 from the germline V gene are MNHNS and SASEGT. The CDR3 DNA follows: TGTGCCAGCAGTGAATGGAGACAGGGTAATAATGAGCAGTTCTTC. Encoded protein: CASSEWRQGNNEQFF.